The 8 T cell receptor beta chains given below trace back to one sample, sequenced in a study of T-cell memory formation after mild COVID-19. MiXCR, run by TCRdb on the 5' RACE reads, gives a single entry per CDR3 protein. The sample shows around 65,000 distinct CDR3 sequences, 9.3% of them seen only once. The specimen sequenced was PBMCs or a T cell subset sorted from them (not recorded which). These receptors all come from a man aged 18 to 29 who had mild COVID-19 (a few samples of this study predate the infection). Cell type and time point are not known.

In this sample, this clonotype turned up a few times. The rearrangement uses TRBV4-3 and TRBJ2-1, with D perhaps TRBD1 (6 bases). V dropped 0 bases and J dropped 4 bases, with 7 bases sitting between them. CDR3 length: 14 residues. The germline gives CDR1 LGHNA, CDR2 YSLEER. The CDR3 is CASSQETGYNEQFF. CDR3 coding DNA: TGCGCCAGCAGCCAAGAGACAGGTTACAATGAGCAGTTCTTC.

This clonotype was seen more than once but under ten times. The V call is TRBV24-1, the J call TRBJ2-3; a weak D match, TRBD2 (6 bases). The CDR3 length is 15 residues. The germline CDR1 and CDR2 sequences are KGHDR and SFDVKD. V was cut by 9 bases and J by 2 bases, with 17 bases left in between. The CDR3 region is CATGQSGRTTDTQYF. The CDR3 DNA follows: TGTGCCACCGGCCAGAGCGGGCGTACCACAGATACGCAGTATTTT.

The J gene is TRBJ2-5, the V gene TRBV4-3; D possibly corresponds to TRBD2 (5 bases). Germline V lookup: CDR1 LGHNA, CDR2 YSLEER. The CDR3 sequence is 15 residues long. V lost 1 base and J 4 bases, leaving 13 bases between the germline ends. The CDR3 region is CASSQGREGLETQYF. DNA of the CDR3: TGCGCCAGCAGCCAAGGGCGAGAGGGTTTAGAGACCCAGTACTTC.

This clonotype appeared many times. The chain employs TRBV7-3 and TRBJ2-3; no definite D call. The V and J ends lost 4 bases and 4 bases respectively, with 9 bases between them. CDR1 and CDR2 (germline): SGHTA, FQGTGA. The CDR3 consists of 13 residues. The CDR3 coding sequence is TGTGCCAGCAGCTCCCGGCACGCAGATACGCAGTATTTT. Protein sequence: CASSSRHADTQYF.

The chain is built from TRBV6-2 or TRBV6-3 and TRBJ2-1, with D maybe TRBD1 (5 bases). The length of the CDR3 is 14 residues. Germline CDR1 reads MNHEY; CDR2 reads SVGEGT. Trimming removed 6 bases from V and 4 bases from J, with 13 bases in between. The DNA of the CDR3 is TGTGCCAGCAGAAACGCCGACAGATACAATGAGCAGTTCTTC. Its protein is CASRNADRYNEQFF.

V and J are TRBV7-7 and TRBJ2-3, with D maybe TRBD1 (6 bases). Trimming took off 5 bases at V and 9 bases at J, with 15 bases between the two ends. The CDR3 is 13 amino acids. Germline-derived CDR1 and CDR2 are SSHAT and FNYEAQ (reference sequence). The CDR3 coding sequence is TGTGCCAGCAGCCTCCAGGGGACGGGGACGCAGTATTTT. Translated: CASSLQGTGTQYF.

This clonotype came up a few times. The gene calls are TRBV5-6 and TRBJ2-5; D unresolved. Germline V gives CDR1 SGHDT, CDR2 YYEEEE. V lost 2 bases and J lost 1, with 9 bases in between. The CDR3 loop spans 14 amino acids. In DNA, the CDR3 is TGTGCCAGCAGCTTTGGAATCCTCCAAGAGACCCAGTACTTC. It is translated as CASSFGILQETQYF.

This clonotype was counted at least ten times. This chain uses TRBV2 with TRBJ2-7, with D uncertain. The CDR3 covers 16 residues. V shed 5 bases and J shed 7 bases, with 24 bases lying between them. The germline V gene encodes CDR1 SNHLY and CDR2 FYNNEI. The DNA of the CDR3 is TGTGCCAGCAGTAGATCCCGCCAGGCCGGGTGGTTGGAGCAGTACTTC. Translated, it gives CASSRSRQAGWLEQYF.